The 32 T cell receptor beta chains given below trace back to one sample, sequenced in a study of graft-versus-host responses after intestinal transplantation. For these receptors, no antigen is known. Data came from immunoSEQ multiplex PCR; TCRdb stores just in-frame clones and leaves some out. The sample has 95,000 to 110,000 clones; around 90% are singletons. Here the sequenced sample was unstimulated CD4+ T cells sorted from spleen or lymph node cells, taken before transplant. The origin of the receptors is a human donor who was the organ donor for an intestinal transplant.

The genes are TRBV27 and TRBJ2-6, with D uncertain. Trimming shortened V by 5 bases and J by 0 bases, and 14 bases separated the two germline ends. This CDR3 comprises 17 residues. Germline CDR1 reads MNHEY; CDR2 reads SMNVEV (reference sequence). This CDR3 is CASSPHEARSGANVLTF. The CDR3 DNA reads TGTGCCAGCAGTCCTCATGAGGCCCGCTCTGGGGCCAACGTCCTGACTTTC.

Details on this clone: The junction departs from the called germline gene at one end, perhaps through a read error. The chain carries TRBV5-5 and TRBJ1-1; D call uncertain. There are 14 residues in the CDR3. Germline-derived CDR1 and CDR2 are SGHKS and YYEKEE (reference sequence). The CDR3 DNA reads as TGTGTCAGCAGCTTGCTTCGGGCAGCCACTGAAGCTTTCTTT. Protein: CVSSLLRAATEAFF. Supplemented by reference TRBV5-5 and TRBJ1-1, the full variable domain reads DAGVTQSPTHLIKTRGQQVTLRCSPISGHKSVSWYQQVLGQGPQFIFQYYEKEERGRGNFPDRFSARQFPNYSSELNVNALLLGDSALYLCVSSLLRAATEAFFGQGTRLTVV.

This CDR3 reads CASSKSRGRQGFYGYTF. CDR3 sequence (DNA): TGTGCCAGCAGCAAATCCCGGGGCCGCCAGGGGTTCTATGGCTACACCTTC. The chain couples TRBV21-1 to TRBJ1-2; no check of the table's D call, TRBD1, against the DNA was made. TRBV21-1 is a documented pseudogene. This CDR3 spans 17 amino acids.

This clone showed up just once. J is TRBJ2-7 and V is TRBV28; 7 bases fit TRBD2. This CDR3 contains 19 residues. CDR1 is MDHEN, CDR2 SYDVKM, per germline. Trimming took 2 bases from V and 2 from J; bases not matched to a gene: 18. CDR3 in amino acids: CASSLSVVAGGNHPYEQYF. CDR3 nucleotides: TGTGCCAGCAGTTTAAGCGTAGTAGCGGGCGGAAATCACCCCTACGAGCAGTACTTC. Looking up the rest from reference TRBV28 and TRBJ2-7 gives the full variable domain: DVKVTQSSRYLVKRTGEKVFLECVQDMDHENMFWYRQDPGLGLRLIYFSYDVKMKEKGDIPEGYSVSREKKERFSLILESASTNQTSMYLCASSLSVVAGGNHPYEQYFGPGTRLTVT.

The chain is built from TRBV6-1 and TRBJ2-1; TRBD2 agrees at 14 bases. Germline CDR1 MNHNS, CDR2 SASEGT. V dropped 2 bases and J dropped 9; count of bases not matched to a gene: 9. This CDR3 region has 17 residues. DNA of the CDR3: TGTGCCAGCAGTGAATCGGGACTAGCGGGAGTAGGGGGTGAGCAGTTCTTC. Translating it yields CASSESGLAGVGGEQFF.

The chain uses TRBV7-2 and TRBJ1-2; D may be TRBD1 (6 bases). This CDR3 spans 15 amino acids. The V and J ends lost 1 base and 5 bases respectively, with 14 bases between them. Germline lookup yields CDR1 SGHTA and CDR2 FQGNSA. The CDR3: CASSLDSTGSYGYTF. In DNA form, the CDR3 reads TGTGCCAGCAGCTTAGACTCTACAGGGTCTTATGGCTACACCTTC.

The CDR3 DNA follows: TGTGCCAGCAGGGGACAGGGGGCCTCAGGGGCCAACGTCCTGACTTTC. It codes for CASRGQGASGANVLTF. The J gene is TRBJ2-6, the V gene TRBV7-9, with 12 bases matching TRBD1. The CDR3 sequence is 16 residues long. The trim removed 6 bases at V and 4 bases at J, leaving 4 bases unmatched. The V gene's germline CDR1 is SEHNR and CDR2 FQNEAQ (reference sequence).

For the CDR3, the DNA is TGTGCCAGCAGCCGGACAAGAGAAGAGACCCAGTACTTC. It encodes CASSRTREETQYF. The rearrangement joins TRBV14 to TRBJ2-5, with D tentatively TRBD1 (5 bases). Germline CDR1 reads SGHDN; CDR2 reads FVKESK. The CDR3 runs 13 residues. The V end lost 4 bases, the J end lost 3 bases, and 9 bases lay between the germline ends.

In the case of this clone: One end of the junction varies from germline; a read error may be responsible. Other nucleotide sequences in the sample specify the same CDR3. The V and J genes are TRBV5-1 and TRBJ2-3, with a possible D match to TRBD1 (6 bases). The CDR3 extends over 16 amino acids. Germline V lookup: CDR1 SGHRS, CDR2 YFSETQ. CDR3 protein: CASSLDRDTALVTQYF. In nucleotides, the CDR3 is TGCGCCAGCAGTTTGGATCGGGACACGGCTTTAGTTACGCAGTATTTT.

The gene calls are TRBV18 and TRBJ1-1, with TRBD1 matching 7 bases. Germline trimming cut 4 bases from V and 3 bases from J; bases unmatched to any gene: 2. Germline V gene sequence: CDR1 KGHSH, CDR2 LQKENI. CDR3 length equals 13 residues. DNA of the CDR3: TGTGCCAGCTCACGGGACAGTTACACTGAAGCTTTCTTT. This codes for CASSRDSYTEAFF.

This rearrangement joins TRBV6-5 to TRBJ2-3, with 7 bases aligning to TRBD2. V lost 6 bases and J lost 8; bases outside the gene matches: 11. The CDR3 extends over 14 amino acids. Germline V lookup: CDR1 MNHEY, CDR2 SVGAGI. CDR3 nucleotides: TGTGCCAGCAGGCCAGGTCAGGCGGGAGCTACGCAGTATTTT. Translated: CASRPGQAGATQYF.

The V gene is TRBV25-1, the J gene TRBJ2-7, with 7 bases matching TRBD1. The CDR3 totals 12 residues. Trimming removed 10 bases from V and 3 bases from J; junction bases left unmatched: 6. In germline, CDR1 is MGHDK, CDR2 SYGVNS. The CDR3 DNA is TGTGCCAATAGGACAGGCGTCTACGAGCAGTACTTC. This translates into CANRTGVYEQYF.

J is TRBJ2-7 and V is TRBV11-3; tentative D call: TRBD2 (6 bases). V was pared by 5 bases and J by 3 bases, with 14 bases between. The CDR3 sequence is 14 residues long. Germline assignment: CDR1 SGHNT and CDR2 YENEEA. CDR3 sequence reads: CASSHRRGYYEQYF. The CDR3 nucleotides read TGTGCCAGCAGCCACAGGAGGGGATACTACGAGCAGTACTTC.

The V gene is TRBV6-1, the J gene TRBJ1-2; no firm D call. In germline, CDR1 is MNHNS, CDR2 SASEGT. This CDR3 has 13 amino acids. Deletions cut 3 bases from V and 6 bases from J, with 11 bases between. The CDR3 reads CASSDLGSDGYTF. The CDR3 DNA follows: TGTGCCAGCAGTGACCTGGGTTCGGATGGCTACACCTTC.

Concerning this clone: Different DNA sequences within this sample yield the same CDR3. The rearrangement uses TRBV12-5 and TRBJ2-1, with TRBD2 matching over 8 bases. The CDR3 extends over 19 amino acids. Germline V CDR1 and CDR2: LGHNT, FRNRAP. V lost 6 bases, J lost 0 bases, and 16 bases stayed unmatched. This chain's CDR3 is CASGPGHQRGTSSYNEQFF. The CDR3 DNA follows: TGTGCTAGTGGGCCGGGACACCAGCGGGGGACGAGCTCCTACAATGAGCAGTTCTTC. The full variable domain, completed using reference TRBV12-5 and TRBJ2-1, is DARVTQTPRHKVTEMGQEVTMRCQPILGHNTVFWYRQTMMQGLELLAYFRNRAPLDDSGMPKDRFSAEMPDATLATLKIQPSEPRDSAVYFCASGPGHQRGTSSYNEQFFGPGTRLTVL.

The chain links TRBV5-1 to TRBJ2-5; 12 bases match TRBD2. This CDR3 region has 15 residues. J gave up 5 bases and V 2 bases, and 4 bases lay outside the gene matches. CDR1 SGHRS and CDR2 YFSETQ come from the germline V gene. CDR3 sequence (DNA): TGCGCCAGCAGCTTAGGACTAGCGGGATTGGAGACCCAGTACTTC. It codes for CASSLGLAGLETQYF.

This clone occurred a few times. A junction end diverges from the germline sequence, so it may reflect a read error. The chain is built from TRBV2 and TRBJ2-3; tentative D call: TRBD1 (8 bases). The CDR3 length is 17 residues. The germline gives CDR1 SNHLY, CDR2 FYNNEI. The DNA for the CDR3 is TGTGCCAGCAGGGAAGGCAGGGGGCGGGGGAGCACAGATACGCAGTATTTT. It specifies CASREGRGRGSTDTQYF.

DNA for the CDR3: TGTGCCAGCAGAAGACTAGCGGGGGGTCCTGCGAACACCGGGGAGCTGTTTTTT. Translation gives CASRRLAGGPANTGELFF. The chain is built from TRBV2 and TRBJ2-2; the match to TRBD2 covers 13 bases. CDR3 length: 18 amino acids. With 6 bases clipped from V and 0 bases from J, the junction kept 7 bases outside the gene matches. Germline V gene sequence: CDR1 SNHLY, CDR2 FYNNEI.

The count of this clone is one. The V call is TRBV30, the J call TRBJ2-2; D unresolved. The germline V gene has CDR1 GTSNPN and CDR2 SVGIG (reference sequence). The V and J ends lost 5 bases and 2 bases respectively, with 6 bases between them. The CDR3 contains 12 residues. The CDR3 region is CAWDGNTGELFF. The CDR3 nucleotides are TGTGCCTGGGACGGTAACACCGGGGAGCTGTTTTTT. Together with reference TRBV30 and TRBJ2-2, the CDR3 gives the full variable domain: SQTIHQWPATLVQPVGSPLSLECTVEGTSNPNLYWYRQAAGRGLQLLFYSVGIGQISSEVPQNLSASRPQDRQFILSSKKLLLSDSGFYLCAWDGNTGELFFGEGSRLTVL.

This clone was seen only once. V gene TRBV6-6 combines with J gene TRBJ2-7; perhaps TRBD2 as D (6 bases). CDR1 MNHNY and CDR2 SVGAGI come from the germline V gene (reference sequence). The CDR3 totals 13 residues. V gave up 10 bases and J gave up 0 bases, with 13 bases separating them. CDR3 sequence (DNA): TGTGCCACCGGGGCGGGACCCTCCTACGAGCAGTACTTC. It is translated as CATGAGPSYEQYF.

The CDR3 spells CASSPLGAGGFQETQYF. In DNA, the CDR3 is TGTGCCAGCTCACCGCTGGGGGCAGGGGGCTTCCAAGAGACCCAGTACTTC. The chain uses TRBV18 and TRBJ2-5, with TRBD1 matching 8 bases. Trimming took 3 bases from V and 1 from J; bases not matched to a gene: 10. From germline, CDR1 is KGHSH and CDR2 LQKENI. This CDR3 spans 17 amino acids.

V gene TRBV10-1 combines with J gene TRBJ2-7; maybe TRBD1 (6 bases). V gave up 2 bases and J gave up 9 bases, with 23 bases separating them. Germline CDR1 reads WNHNN; CDR2 reads SYGVQD (reference sequence). The CDR3 totals 16 residues. The CDR3 spells CASSEGDWTESTRQYF. In DNA form, the CDR3 reads TGCGCCAGCAGTGAGGGCGACTGGACAGAAAGTACGAGGCAGTACTTC.

V gene TRBV19 combines with J gene TRBJ1-5, with 10 bases aligning to TRBD1. Germline lookup yields CDR1 LNHDA and CDR2 SQIVND (reference sequence). V was pared by 5 bases and J by 3 bases, with 16 bases of the junction left unmatched. This CDR3 region has 19 residues. For the CDR3, the DNA is TGTGCCAGTAGTTCTAACCAGAGGGCGGGACAGGGGACCAATCAGCCCCAGCATTTT. As protein: CASSSNQRAGQGTNQPQHF.

This rearrangement joins TRBV7-2 to TRBJ2-6; possible D gene TRBD2, 5 bases. CDR3 length equals 15 residues. Germline loops: CDR1 SGHTA, CDR2 FQGNSA. V lost 1 base to trimming and J lost 4 bases, with 8 bases between them. This CDR3 reads CASSLGLIGANVLTF. The CDR3 region has the DNA TGTGCCAGCAGCTTAGGACTAATCGGGGCCAACGTCCTGACTTTC. Based on the CDR3 plus reference TRBV7-2 and TRBJ2-6, the full variable domain is GAGVSQSPSNKVTEKGKDVELRCDPISGHTALYWYRQSLGQGLEFLIYFQGNSAPDKSGLPSDRFSAERTGGSVSTLTIQRTQQEDSAVYLCASSLGLIGANVLTFGAGSRLTVL.

J is TRBJ1-2 and V is TRBV2, with D unresolved. V gave up 4 bases and J gave up 5 bases, with 8 bases separating them. CDR1 is SNHLY, CDR2 FYNNEI, per germline. This CDR3 contains 12 residues. CDR3 in amino acids: CASSGRLYGYTF. The CDR3 DNA reads as TGTGCCAGCAGTGGACGGCTATATGGCTACACCTTC.

The chain joins TRBV29-1 to TRBJ1-2, with 9 bases aligning to TRBD1. The CDR3 spans 13 residues. In germline, CDR1 is SQVTM, CDR2 ANQGSEA. V was pared by 7 bases and J by 2 bases, with 5 bases of the junction left unmatched. The CDR3 loop is CSASDRGNYGYTF. CDR3 coding DNA: TGCAGCGCCTCCGACAGGGGGAACTATGGCTACACCTTC.

The rearrangement links TRBV25-1 to TRBJ2-4; the match to TRBD1 covers 12 bases. This CDR3 has 17 residues. Unmatched junction bases numbered 8, after V lost 6 bases and J lost 2 bases. Germline CDR1 MGHDK, CDR2 SYGVNS. CDR3 DNA: TGTGCCAGCAGGCCGGGACAGGGGGCATCGACCAAAAACATTCAGTACTTC. It encodes CASRPGQGASTKNIQYF.

J is TRBJ1-5 and V is TRBV29-1; no definite D call. CDR1 SQVTM and CDR2 ANQGSEA come from the germline V gene. V lost 5 bases, J lost 6 bases, and 11 bases lay in between. The CDR3 loop spans 12 amino acids. In DNA, the CDR3 is TGCAGCGTTAGGGAGAAGGGTCAGCCCCAGCATTTT. It encodes CSVREKGQPQHF. Combining the CDR3 with reference TRBV29-1 and TRBJ1-5 gives the whole variable domain SAVISQKPSRDICQRGTSLTIQCQVDSQVTMMFWYRQQPGQSLTLIATANQGSEATYESGFVIDKFPISRPNLTFSTLTVSNMSPEDSSIYLCSVREKGQPQHFGDGTRLSIL.

Only a few counts were recorded for this clone. The gene calls are TRBV5-1 and TRBJ2-2, with 7 bases aligning to TRBD2. Germline lookup yields CDR1 SGHRS and CDR2 YFSETQ. With V trimmed by 0 bases and J by 2 bases, 10 bases remained unmatched. This CDR3 region has 18 residues. The CDR3 sequence: CASSLAYRGVRNTGELFF. The CDR3 bases are TGCGCCAGCAGCTTGGCCTATCGGGGGGTGAGAAACACCGGGGAGCTGTTTTTT.

This sequence joins TRBV18 and TRBJ2-1; D gene unclear. Germline CDR1 KGHSH, CDR2 LQKENI. The ends were cut back, 0 bases at V and 7 bases at J, with 13 bases in the middle. The CDR3 is made up of 15 amino acids. This CDR3 is CASSPPHRAGNEQFF. CDR3 in DNA: TGTGCCAGCTCACCACCCCATCGTGCCGGGAATGAGCAGTTCTTC.

The genes are TRBV23-1 and TRBJ2-7; TRBD2 matches 11 bases. TRBV23-1 qualifies as an ORF whose function is uncertain. The CDR3 contains 16 residues. Trimming at V came to 0 bases and at J to 3 bases, leaving 4 bases not matched to a gene. The CDR3 DNA sequence: TGCGCCAGCAGTCAATCAAGGACTAGCGGGCGCTACGAGCAGTACTTC. Encoded protein: CASSQSRTSGRYEQYF.

The chain employs TRBV7-7 and TRBJ1-4; unclear D gene. The germline V gene has CDR1 SSHAT and CDR2 FNYEAQ (reference sequence). This CDR3 has 13 amino acids. Trimming removed 0 bases at V and 6 bases at J, with 5 bases between. The CDR3 sequence is CASSLAEDEKLFF. The CDR3, as DNA: TGTGCCAGCAGCTTAGCGGAGGATGAAAAACTGTTTTTT. Full variable domain (missing parts from reference TRBV7-7 and TRBJ1-4): GAGVSQSPRYKVTKRGQDVTLRCDPISSHATLYWYQQALGQGPEFLTYFNYEAQPDKSGLPSDRFSAERPEGSISTLTIQRTEQRDSAMYRCASSLAEDEKLFFGSGTQLSVL.